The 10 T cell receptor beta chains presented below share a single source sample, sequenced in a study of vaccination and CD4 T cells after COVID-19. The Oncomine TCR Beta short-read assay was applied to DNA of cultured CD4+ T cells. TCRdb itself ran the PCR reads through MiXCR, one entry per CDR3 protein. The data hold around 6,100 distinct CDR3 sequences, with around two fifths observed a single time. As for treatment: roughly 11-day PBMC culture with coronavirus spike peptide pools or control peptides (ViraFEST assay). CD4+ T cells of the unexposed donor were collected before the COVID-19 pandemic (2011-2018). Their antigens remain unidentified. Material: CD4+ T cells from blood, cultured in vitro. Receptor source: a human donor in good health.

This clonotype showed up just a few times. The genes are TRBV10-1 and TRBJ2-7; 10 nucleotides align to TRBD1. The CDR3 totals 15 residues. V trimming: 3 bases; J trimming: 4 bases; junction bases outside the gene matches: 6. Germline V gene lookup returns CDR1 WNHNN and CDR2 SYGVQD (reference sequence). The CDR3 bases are TGCGCCAGCAGTGACGGGACAGGGGTTTCGTACGAGCAGTACTTC. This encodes CASSDGTGVSYEQYF.

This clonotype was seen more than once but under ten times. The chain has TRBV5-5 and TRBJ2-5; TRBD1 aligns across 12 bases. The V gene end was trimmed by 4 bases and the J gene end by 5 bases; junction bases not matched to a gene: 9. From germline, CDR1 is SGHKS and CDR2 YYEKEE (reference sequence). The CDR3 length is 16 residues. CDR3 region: CASSGDRGRIPETQYF. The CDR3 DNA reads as TGTGCCAGCAGCGGGGACAGGGGGCGCATTCCGGAGACCCAGTACTTC.

CDR3 in DNA: TGTGCCAGTGGAGGAGGACTAGCGGATAAGAGCTCCTACAATGAGCAGTTCTTC. This gives the protein CASGGGLADKSSYNEQFF. The chain joins TRBV6-1 to TRBJ2-1; TRBD2 matches at 10 bases. V shed 9 bases and J 0 bases; nucleotides not matched to a gene: 14. The V gene's germline CDR1 is MNHNS and CDR2 SASEGT. The CDR3 consists of 18 residues.

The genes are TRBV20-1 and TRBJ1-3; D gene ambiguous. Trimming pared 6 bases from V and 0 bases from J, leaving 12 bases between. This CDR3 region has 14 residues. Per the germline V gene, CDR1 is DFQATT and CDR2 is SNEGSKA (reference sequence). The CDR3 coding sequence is TGCAGTGCCCCCGACGGACCCTCTGGAAACACCATATATTTT. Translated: CSAPDGPSGNTIYF.

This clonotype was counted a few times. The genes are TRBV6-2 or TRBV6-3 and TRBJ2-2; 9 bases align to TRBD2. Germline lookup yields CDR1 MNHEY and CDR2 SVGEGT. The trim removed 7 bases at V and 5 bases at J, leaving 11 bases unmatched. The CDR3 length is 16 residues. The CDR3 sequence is CASNRQAGGKTGELFF. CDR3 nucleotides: TGTGCCAGCAACCGACAAGCGGGGGGCAAGACCGGGGAGCTGTTTTTT.

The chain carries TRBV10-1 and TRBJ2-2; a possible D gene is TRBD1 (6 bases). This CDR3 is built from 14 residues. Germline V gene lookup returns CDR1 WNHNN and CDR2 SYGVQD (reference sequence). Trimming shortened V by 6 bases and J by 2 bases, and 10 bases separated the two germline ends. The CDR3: CASSRDTNTGELFF. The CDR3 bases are TGCGCCAGCAGCCGGGACACAAACACCGGGGAGCTGTTTTTT.

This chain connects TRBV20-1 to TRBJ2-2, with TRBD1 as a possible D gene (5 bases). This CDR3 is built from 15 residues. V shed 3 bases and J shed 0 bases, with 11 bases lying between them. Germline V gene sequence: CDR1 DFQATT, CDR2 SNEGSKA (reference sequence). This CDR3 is CSASRSGTNTGELFF. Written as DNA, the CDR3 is TGCAGTGCTAGTCGATCAGGGACGAACACCGGGGAGCTGTTTTTT.

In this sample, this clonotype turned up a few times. In nucleotides, the CDR3 is TGTGCCACCTGTCCGGGGGGGTCTGGCTACACCTTC. Its protein is CATCPGGSGYTF. The rearrangement uses TRBV24-1 and TRBJ1-2; D perhaps matches TRBD1 (5 bases). The CDR3 is 12 residues long. Germline CDR1 reads KGHDR; CDR2 reads SFDVKD. The V gene lost 9 bases and the J gene lost 7 bases, with 14 bases spanning the gap.

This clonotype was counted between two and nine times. CDR3 coding DNA: TGTGCCAGCAGTGACACTAGCTCTGGGGCCAACGTCCTGACTTTC. Translation gives CASSDTSSGANVLTF. V gene TRBV6-4 combines with J gene TRBJ2-6; D is perhaps TRBD2 (5 bases). The CDR3 is 15 residues long. With 2 bases removed from V and 0 bases from J, the gap between germline ends came to 5 bases. Germline CDR1 and CDR2: MRHNA and SNTAGT.

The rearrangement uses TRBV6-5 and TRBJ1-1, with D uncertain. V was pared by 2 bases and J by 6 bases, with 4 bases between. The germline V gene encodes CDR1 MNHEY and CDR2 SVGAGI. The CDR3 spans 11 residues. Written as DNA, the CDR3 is TGTGCCAGCAGTTACGGGGCTGAAGCTTTCTTT. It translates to CASSYGAEAFF.